This is a list of T cell receptor beta chains from one sample in a study of patients and donors after allogeneic stem cell transplantation. MiXCR was run by TCRdb on the RT-PCR reads, yielding one entry per CDR3 protein. The sample comprises 400,000 to 450,000 distinct CDR3 sequences, 16% of which are singletons, and about 7% rests with the top ten. The sample consisted of blood, either unsorted or a sorted T cell fraction (not recorded which). These TCRs come from a human donor who was either an allogeneic HSCT recipient or a stem cell or donor lymphocyte infusion donor (not recorded which). It is not recorded whose cells these are; they may come from a transplant donor. Both conserved end residues are part of each CDR3. D genes are given only for firm matches. Clone size, where shown, is once, few, many, or a class for clones that have expanded.

V gene: TRBV5-1
D gene: .
clone size: .
CDR3 length: 13
J gene: TRBJ2-1
CDR3 DNA: TGCGCCAGCAGCCACTCGGGTTACAATGAGCAGTTCTTC
CDR3 protein: CASSHSGYNEQFF

V gene: TRBV7-2
D gene: TRBD1
clone size: few
CDR3 length: 15
J gene: TRBJ2-1
CDR3 DNA: TGTGCCAGCAGCCGTCCGAGACAGGGGACGAATGAGCAGTTCTTC
CDR3 protein: CASSRPRQGTNEQFF

V gene: TRBV21-1
D gene: .
clone size: .
CDR3 length: 13
J gene: TRBJ2-3
CDR3 DNA: TGTGCCAGCAGCAAAGCAGGGGAGGATACGCAGTATTTT
CDR3 protein: CASSKAGEDTQYF

V gene: TRBV29-1
D gene: .
clone size: .
CDR3 length: 13
J gene: TRBJ2-6
CDR3 DNA: TGCAGCGTTGTTCGGTCTGGGGCCAACGTCCTGACTTTC
CDR3 protein: CSVVRSGANVLTF

V gene: TRBV11-2
D gene: .
clone size: .
CDR3 length: 15
J gene: TRBJ2-2
CDR3 DNA: TGTGCCAGCAGCTCGCTGACAGTTAACACCGGGGAGCTGTTTTTT
CDR3 protein: CASSSLTVNTGELFF

V gene: TRBV4-2
D gene: .
clone size: .
CDR3 length: 18
J gene: TRBJ2-1
CDR3 DNA: TGTGCCAGCAGCCAAGAGATTAAGGGGGGGTTCTCCTACAATGAGCAGTTCTTC
CDR3 protein: CASSQEIKGGFSYNEQFF

V gene: TRBV29-1
D gene: .
clone size: .
CDR3 length: 15
J gene: TRBJ2-2
CDR3 DNA: TGCAGCGTTGAAGTAAGCGGCAGCCTAACCGGGGAGCTGTTTTTT
CDR3 protein: CSVEVSGSLTGELFF

V gene: TRBV6-4
D gene: TRBD1
clone size: few
CDR3 length: 16
J gene: TRBJ1-2
CDR3 DNA: TGTGCCAGCAGTCGTCAGAGACAGGGGGGCGGCTATGGCTACACCTTC
CDR3 protein: CASSRQRQGGGYGYTF

V gene: TRBV4-1
D gene: TRBD2
clone size: .
CDR3 length: 16
J gene: TRBJ2-7
CDR3 DNA: TGCGCCAGCAGCCAAGACGGAGCGGGGGGGTACTACGAGCAGTACTTC
CDR3 protein: CASSQDGAGGYYEQYF

V gene: TRBV11-2
D gene: TRBD2
clone size: .
CDR3 length: 18
J gene: TRBJ2-1
CDR3 DNA: TGTGCCAGCAGCCCCTCCCCTCGGGGGAGCGGGGGGGAGAGTGAGCAGTTCTTC
CDR3 protein: CASSPSPRGSGGESEQFF

V gene: TRBV7-8
D gene: .
clone size: few
CDR3 length: 14
J gene: TRBJ2-3
CDR3 DNA: TGTGCCAGCAGCTTAGGCACTAGCCCAGATACGCAGTATTTT
CDR3 protein: CASSLGTSPDTQYF

V gene: TRBV29-1
D gene: .
clone size: few
CDR3 length: 13
J gene: TRBJ2-1
CDR3 DNA: TGCAGCGGATTATCTAGCAGGGTCGATGAGCAGTTCTTC
CDR3 protein: CSGLSSRVDEQFF

V gene: TRBV7-9
D gene: .
clone size: .
CDR3 length: 13
J gene: TRBJ2-1
CDR3 DNA: TGTGCCAGCAGCTTAGCACCAGCCAATGAGCAGTTCTTC
CDR3 protein: CASSLAPANEQFF

V gene: TRBV4-3
D gene: TRBD1
clone size: few
CDR3 length: 15
J gene: TRBJ1-2
CDR3 DNA: TGCGCCAGCAGCACCCCCACAGGGGCGAACTATGGCTACACCTTC
CDR3 protein: CASSTPTGANYGYTF

V gene: TRBV3-1
D gene: TRBD1
clone size: .
CDR3 length: 16
J gene: TRBJ1-2
CDR3 DNA: TGTGCCAGCAGCCGGAAGTCCCCAGGGGGAGTGGATGGCTACACCTTC
CDR3 protein: CASSRKSPGGVDGYTF

V gene: TRBV2
D gene: TRBD2
clone size: few
CDR3 length: 16
J gene: TRBJ2-5
CDR3 DNA: TGTGCCAGCAGTGGGACTAGCGGGAGGAACCAAGAGACCCAGTACTTC
CDR3 protein: CASSGTSGRNQETQYF

V gene: TRBV5-1
D gene: TRBD1
clone size: few
CDR3 length: 15
J gene: TRBJ1-3
CDR3 DNA: TGCGCCAGCAGCTGGGACAGGGGCTCTGGAAACACCATATATTTT
CDR3 protein: CASSWDRGSGNTIYF

V gene: TRBV12-3/TRBV12-4
D gene: .
clone size: many
CDR3 length: 13
J gene: TRBJ2-7
CDR3 DNA: TGTGCCAGCAGCCCCACGGGGGTATACGAGCAGTACTTC
CDR3 protein: CASSPTGVYEQYF

V gene: TRBV6-6
D gene: .
clone size: .
CDR3 length: 11
J gene: TRBJ1-4
CDR3 DNA: TGTGCCAGCAGCTCTTATGAAAAATTGTTTTTT
CDR3 protein: CASSSYEKLFF

V gene: TRBV7-9
D gene: TRBD2
clone size: .
CDR3 length: 16
J gene: TRBJ2-1
CDR3 DNA: TGTGCCAGCAGCGTGAGGCAGCGGGAGAAGCACAATGAGCAGTTCTTC
CDR3 protein: CASSVRQREKHNEQFF

V gene: TRBV5-1
D gene: .
clone size: few
CDR3 length: 16
J gene: TRBJ2-5
CDR3 DNA: TGCGCCAGCAGACTTACTACCGGGAATCACGGAGAGACCCAGTACTTC
CDR3 protein: CASRLTTGNHGETQYF

V gene: TRBV9
D gene: .
clone size: .
CDR3 length: 16
J gene: TRBJ2-5
CDR3 DNA: TGTGCCAGCAGCGTAGAGGCCCACGGGCGGGGAGAGACCCAGTACTTC
CDR3 protein: CASSVEAHGRGETQYF

V gene: TRBV12-3/TRBV12-4
D gene: .
clone size: few
CDR3 length: 15
J gene: TRBJ2-2
CDR3 DNA: TGTGCCAGCAAACAGGCTAGGGGTTTAATAGGGGAGCTGTTTTTT
CDR3 protein: CASKQARGLIGELFF

V gene: TRBV24-1
D gene: .
clone size: many
CDR3 length: 12
J gene: TRBJ2-7
CDR3 DNA: TGTGCCACCAGTGACTCCCGACAGGAGCAGTACTTC
CDR3 protein: CATSDSRQEQYF

V gene: TRBV12-3/TRBV12-4
D gene: .
clone size: .
CDR3 length: 15
J gene: TRBJ2-1
CDR3 DNA: TGTGCCAGCAGTTTGGCCAGCCCGACATCGAATGAGCAGTTCTTC
CDR3 protein: CASSLASPTSNEQFF

V gene: TRBV5-1
D gene: TRBD1
clone size: .
CDR3 length: 15
J gene: TRBJ2-1
CDR3 DNA: TGCGCCAGCAACCAAGGTCAGGGGGCAGGTAATGAGCAGTTCTTC
CDR3 protein: CASNQGQGAGNEQFF

V gene: TRBV30
D gene: TRBD2
clone size: .
CDR3 length: 13
J gene: TRBJ2-5
CDR3 DNA: TGTGCCTGGAGTGTTTCGGGGGGAAAGACCCAGTACTTC
CDR3 protein: CAWSVSGGKTQYF

V gene: TRBV18
D gene: .
clone size: many
CDR3 length: 15
J gene: TRBJ2-2
CDR3 DNA: TGTGCCAGCTCACCAGGACGAGGTTGGACCGGGGAGCTGTTTTTT
CDR3 protein: CASSPGRGWTGELFF

V gene: TRBV7-7
D gene: .
clone size: few
CDR3 length: 13
J gene: TRBJ2-1
CDR3 DNA: TGTGCTAGCAGCTTATACTGGGACAATGAGCAGTTCTTC
CDR3 protein: CASSLYWDNEQFF

V gene: TRBV20-1
D gene: .
clone size: few
CDR3 length: 14
J gene: TRBJ2-3
CDR3 DNA: TGCAGTGCTAGGGTTAGCGGACTCACAGATACGCAGTATTTT
CDR3 protein: CSARVSGLTDTQYF

V gene: TRBV4-1
D gene: .
clone size: few
CDR3 length: 15
J gene: TRBJ2-2
CDR3 DNA: TGCGCCAGCACCTCCGCTAGTAGCTTCACCGGGGAGCTGTTTTTT
CDR3 protein: CASTSASSFTGELFF

V gene: TRBV5-1
D gene: .
clone size: few
CDR3 length: 15
J gene: TRBJ2-7
CDR3 DNA: TGCGCCAGCAGCTCTGATCGGGGCCTCTCCTACGAGCAGTACTTC
CDR3 protein: CASSSDRGLSYEQYF

V gene: TRBV5-5
D gene: .
clone size: few
CDR3 length: 16
J gene: TRBJ2-6
CDR3 DNA: TGTGCCAGCAGCCCGGGGACACCCTCTGGGGCCAACGTCCTGACTTTC
CDR3 protein: CASSPGTPSGANVLTF

V gene: TRBV28
D gene: .
clone size: many
CDR3 length: 16
J gene: TRBJ2-6
CDR3 DNA: TGTGCCAGCAGTACTTCAAGGGCTTCTGGGGCCAACGTCCTGACTTTC
CDR3 protein: CASSTSRASGANVLTF

V gene: TRBV6-6
D gene: .
clone size: .
CDR3 length: 12
J gene: TRBJ2-2
CDR3 DNA: TGTGCTTGTTGGGAGAACACCGGGGAGCTGTTTTTT
CDR3 protein: CACWENTGELFF

V gene: TRBV12-3/TRBV12-4
D gene: TRBD1
clone size: .
CDR3 length: 15
J gene: TRBJ2-5
CDR3 DNA: TGTGCCAGCAGTTTTCGGACAGGGGGCGCTGAGACCCAGTACTTC
CDR3 protein: CASSFRTGGAETQYF

V gene: TRBV12-3/TRBV12-4
D gene: .
clone size: .
CDR3 length: 14
J gene: TRBJ2-3
CDR3 DNA: TGTGCCAGCAGGCCCCCCTTATACTGGGATACGCAGTATTTT
CDR3 protein: CASRPPLYWDTQYF

V gene: TRBV5-1
D gene: TRBD2
clone size: .
CDR3 length: 16
J gene: TRBJ2-7
CDR3 DNA: TGCGCCAGCAGCTTGGAGCCGGGACTAGCGGCCTACGAGCAGTACTTC
CDR3 protein: CASSLEPGLAAYEQYF

V gene: TRBV12-3/TRBV12-4
D gene: TRBD1
clone size: few
CDR3 length: 16
J gene: TRBJ1-2
CDR3 DNA: TGTGCCAGCAGTTTTTGGATCGGGACAGGGCTTTCTGGCTACACCTTC
CDR3 protein: CASSFWIGTGLSGYTF

V gene: TRBV3-1
D gene: TRBD1
clone size: .
CDR3 length: 15
J gene: TRBJ2-7
CDR3 DNA: TGTGCCAGCAGCCAAAGGGCGACAGGGTCCTACGAGCAGTACTTC
CDR3 protein: CASSQRATGSYEQYF

V gene: TRBV20-1
D gene: .
clone size: many
CDR3 length: 15
J gene: TRBJ1-1
CDR3 DNA: TGCAGTGCTAGAGGGTTCGGGATCAGGAACACTGAAGCTTTCTTT
CDR3 protein: CSARGFGIRNTEAFF

V gene: TRBV7-9
D gene: TRBD1
clone size: few
CDR3 length: 15
J gene: TRBJ2-7
CDR3 DNA: TGTGCCAGCAGCCCCCGAGGGGGCGCAGACTTCGAGCAGTACTTC
CDR3 protein: CASSPRGGADFEQYF

V gene: TRBV2
D gene: .
clone size: .
CDR3 length: 14
J gene: TRBJ1-6
CDR3 DNA: TGTGCCAGCTCAAACCGGGGAAACAATTCACCCCTCCACTTT
CDR3 protein: CASSNRGNNSPLHF

V gene: TRBV5-6
D gene: TRBD1
clone size: few
CDR3 length: 14
J gene: TRBJ1-1
CDR3 DNA: TGTGCCAGCAGCTTGGTGGAGGGGGCGGGAGAAGCTTTCTTT
CDR3 protein: CASSLVEGAGEAFF

V gene: TRBV7-2
D gene: .
clone size: few
CDR3 length: 11
J gene: TRBJ1-1
CDR3 DNA: TGTGCCATCATTCTCGGGGTTGAAGCTTTCTTT
CDR3 protein: CAIILGVEAFF

V gene: TRBV6-1
D gene: TRBD2
clone size: .
CDR3 length: 14
J gene: TRBJ2-7
CDR3 DNA: TGTGCCAGCACGACAAGGGGCGGGGGCTACGAGCAGTACTTC
CDR3 protein: CASTTRGGGYEQYF

V gene: TRBV2
D gene: .
clone size: many
CDR3 length: 11
J gene: TRBJ2-1
CDR3 DNA: TGTGCCGGTACAGGGACCAATGAGCAGTTCTTC
CDR3 protein: CAGTGTNEQFF

V gene: TRBV29-1
D gene: .
clone size: many
CDR3 length: 12
J gene: TRBJ1-3
CDR3 DNA: TGCAGCGGAATAATTCAGGGAAACACCATATATTTT
CDR3 protein: CSGIIQGNTIYF

V gene: TRBV2
D gene: .
clone size: few
CDR3 length: 14
J gene: TRBJ1-6
CDR3 DNA: TGTGCCAGCAGTGATGAGAGGGATAATTCACCCCTCCACTTT
CDR3 protein: CASSDERDNSPLHF

V gene: TRBV20-1
D gene: .
clone size: few
CDR3 length: 14
J gene: TRBJ1-2
CDR3 DNA: TGCAGTGCTAGTCTCGACGGAGGTGGCTATGGCTACACCTTC
CDR3 protein: CSASLDGGGYGYTF

V gene: TRBV2
D gene: .
clone size: .
CDR3 length: 13
J gene: TRBJ2-7
CDR3 DNA: TGTGCCAGCAGTTATATAAAGCCCTACGAGCAGTACTTC
CDR3 protein: CASSYIKPYEQYF

V gene: TRBV11-2
D gene: .
clone size: .
CDR3 length: 13
J gene: TRBJ2-7
CDR3 DNA: TGTGCCAGCAGCACTCGGGCGTCGACCGGGCAGTACTTC
CDR3 protein: CASSTRASTGQYF

V gene: TRBV7-3
D gene: .
clone size: few
CDR3 length: 17
J gene: TRBJ2-2
CDR3 DNA: TGTGCCAGCAGCTTAAATGTGCTAGCGTCGAACACCGGGGAGCTGTTTTTT
CDR3 protein: CASSLNVLASNTGELFF

V gene: TRBV18
D gene: .
clone size: .
CDR3 length: 14
J gene: TRBJ1-6
CDR3 DNA: TGTGCCAGCTCACCACTGGGATATAATTCACCCCTCCACTTT
CDR3 protein: CASSPLGYNSPLHF